The entry below describes one TCR beta chain. Its antigen is currently not known. No quality values exist for individual bases; no much larger clone is one base distant. The sample comes from a study of T cell responses to AZD1222 COVID-19 vaccine (dated by TCRdb to about 2021). General notes on the study: A total of 240 or so trial participants underwent TCR sequencing, of whom about 200 had received two doses of AZD1222 and about 25 had received two doses of the MenACWY control vaccine. Trial participants were enrolled by age into 18-55, 56-69 and 70-plus year subgroups, with roughly 160, 29 and 62 TCR-sequenced participants respectively. The study at large found these results: Participants were mostly white British and included more females than males, and it was suggested by the authors that clonal diversity may have been underestimated. No day 14 peak-response samples were available, so repertoires were characterized only after the peak T cell response. After two AZD1222 doses, spike-specific TCR breadth and depth were significantly higher than at day 0 and than in MenACWY recipients. Reportedly, almost half of the unique spike-specific TCRs recognized epitopes lying outside the regions that are mutated in the B.1.351 and B.1.1.7 variants. Conclusions about previously exposed vaccinees are limited, since just 6 or 7 AZD1222 recipients were seropositive for SARS-CoV-2 at baseline. The whole spike protein was spanned by vaccine-associated CD4 TCRs, and dominant responses were seen in regions 160-218 and 743-854. The 56-69-year group was small, and its depth increase did not reach significance, likely because of low power.

The CDR3 regions of human TCRbeta chains were subjected to immunosequencing. In the source study's methods: Repertoire TCRs were matched against a reference library of SARS-CoV-2-specific TCRs generated with the MIRA antigen-specificity platform. Breadth was defined as the fraction of unique TCRs that were SARS-CoV-2-associated, and depth was defined as the fraction of total T cells that were SARS-CoV-2-associated. Using the MIRA data, each spike-specific TCR was mapped to the spike region that the TCR reacts to and placed in a CD4 or CD8 class. Log10-transformed breadth and depth values were compared by one-way ANOVA with Sidak's multiple comparisons tests. TCRdb re-hosts the immuneACCESS table, in-frame sequences only. Its copies lack some clones; in the studies checked, an unresolved V gene accounts for under half of them, and the cause for the rest is not known. V and J calls plus clone size are reproduced from that table; the DNA served to infer D and trimming. The sample yields 120,000 to 150,000 clones; around 90% were counted once. The ten largest clones take up roughly 7.6% of the sample.

The CDR1 and CDR2 encoded by the germline V gene are LGHNA and YSLEER. The CDR3 contains 17 residues, cysteine and phenylalanine counted. Only the CDR3 part of the read is kept: 51 bases, read in frame from the first base. Trimming removed 0 bases from V and 8 bases from J; the gene matches leave 10 bases unexplained. What the time point label conveys for this sample: about 28 days (+/-7) after the second vaccine dose. This specimen's treatment or condition label, interpreted: meningococcal conjugate vaccine given as trial control. The vaccinee samples were drawn from two UK trials, COV001 and COV002, one of which was a single-blind randomized controlled phase 2/3 trial testing AZD1222 (ChAdOx1 nCoV-19) in healthy adults. For TCRbeta chain sequencing, PBMC samples from trial participants were taken at day 0 and at day 28 after the second dose.

The rearranged segments are TRBV4-3 and TRBJ2-1; 10 of the junction bases match TRBD2. This sequence was found in an adult who received the MenACWY meningococcal vaccine as a control. Sequencing was performed on peripheral blood, taken 28 days after the second dose of the MenACWY control vaccine. The sequence in DNA is TGCGCCAGCAGCCAAGAGGGATGGGCTAGCGGGAGCCATGAGCAGTTCTTC. Its translation is CASSQEGWASGSHEQFF.